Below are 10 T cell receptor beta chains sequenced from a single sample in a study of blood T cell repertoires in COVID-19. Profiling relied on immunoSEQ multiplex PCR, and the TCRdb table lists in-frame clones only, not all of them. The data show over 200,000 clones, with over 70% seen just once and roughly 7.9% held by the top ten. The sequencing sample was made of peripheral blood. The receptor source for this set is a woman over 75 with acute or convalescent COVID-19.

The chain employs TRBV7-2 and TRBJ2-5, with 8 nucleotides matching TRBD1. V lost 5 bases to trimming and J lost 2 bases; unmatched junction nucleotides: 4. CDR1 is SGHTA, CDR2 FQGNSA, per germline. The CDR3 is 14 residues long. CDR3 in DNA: TGTGCCAGCAGCACCAACAGGGGGCAAGAGACCCAGTACTTC. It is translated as CASSTNRGQETQYF. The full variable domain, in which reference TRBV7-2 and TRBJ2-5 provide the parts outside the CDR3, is GAGVSQSPSNKVTEKGKDVELRCDPISGHTALYWYRQSLGQGLEFLIYFQGNSAPDKSGLPSDRFSAERTGGSVSTLTIQRTQQEDSAVYLCASSTNRGQETQYFGPGTRLLVL.

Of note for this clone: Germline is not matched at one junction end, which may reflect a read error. DNA of the CDR3: TGTGCTAGTGCCCCCCGACTGGACACGGATAGGCAGTATTTT. Its translation: CASAPRLDTDRQYF. This chain connects TRBV12-5 to TRBJ2-3; maybe TRBD1 (5 bases). This CDR3 spans 14 amino acids. Per the germline V gene, CDR1 is LGHNT and CDR2 is FRNRAP.

The CDR3 sequence is CASSLDRDRGGNSPLHF. The DNA of the CDR3 is TGCGCCAGCAGCTTAGACCGGGACAGGGGAGGTAATTCACCCCTCCACTTT. The chain links TRBV5-1 to TRBJ1-6; 10 bases align to TRBD1. Per the germline V gene, CDR1 is SGHRS and CDR2 is YFSETQ. The CDR3 runs to 17 residues. With V trimmed by 2 bases and J by 6 bases, 8 bases remained unmatched.

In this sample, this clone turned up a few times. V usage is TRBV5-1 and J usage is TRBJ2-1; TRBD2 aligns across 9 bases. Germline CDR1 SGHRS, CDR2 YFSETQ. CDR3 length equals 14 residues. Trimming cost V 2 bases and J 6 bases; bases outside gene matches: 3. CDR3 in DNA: TGCGCCAGCAGCTTACTAGCGGGTTTCAATGAGCAGTTCTTC. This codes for CASSLLAGFNEQFF. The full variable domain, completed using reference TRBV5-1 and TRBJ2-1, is KAGVTQTPRYLIKTRGQQVTLSCSPISGHRSVSWYQQTPGQGLQFLFEYFSETQRNKGNFPGRFSGRQFSNSRSEMNVSTLELGDSALYLCASSLLAGFNEQFFGPGTRLTVL.

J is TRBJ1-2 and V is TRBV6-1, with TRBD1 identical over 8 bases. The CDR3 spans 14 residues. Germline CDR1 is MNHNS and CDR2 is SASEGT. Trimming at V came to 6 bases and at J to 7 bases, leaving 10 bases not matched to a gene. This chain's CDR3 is CASSTPGGYSGYTF. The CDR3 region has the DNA TGTGCCAGCAGCACTCCAGGGGGCTATAGTGGCTACACCTTC.

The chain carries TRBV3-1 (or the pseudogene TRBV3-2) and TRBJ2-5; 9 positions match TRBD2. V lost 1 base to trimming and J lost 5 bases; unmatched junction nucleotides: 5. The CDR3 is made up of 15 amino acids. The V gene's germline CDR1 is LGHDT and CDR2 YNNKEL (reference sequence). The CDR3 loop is CASSQGGGAYETQYF. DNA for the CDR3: TGTGCCAGCAGCCAAGGCGGGGGGGCGTACGAGACCCAGTACTTC.

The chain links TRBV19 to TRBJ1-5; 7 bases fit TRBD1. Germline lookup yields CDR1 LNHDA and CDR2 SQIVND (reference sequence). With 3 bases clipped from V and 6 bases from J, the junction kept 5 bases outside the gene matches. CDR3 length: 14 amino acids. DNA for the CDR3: TGTGCCAGTAGTATTACAGGGGCCGGTCAGCCCCAGCATTTT. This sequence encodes CASSITGAGQPQHF.

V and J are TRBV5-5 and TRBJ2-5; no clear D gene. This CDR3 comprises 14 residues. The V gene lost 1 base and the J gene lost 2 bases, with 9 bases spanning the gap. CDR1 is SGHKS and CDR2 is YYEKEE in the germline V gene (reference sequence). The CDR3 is CASSLQQLQETQYF. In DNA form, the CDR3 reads TGTGCCAGCAGCTTGCAACAGTTACAAGAGACCCAGTACTTC.

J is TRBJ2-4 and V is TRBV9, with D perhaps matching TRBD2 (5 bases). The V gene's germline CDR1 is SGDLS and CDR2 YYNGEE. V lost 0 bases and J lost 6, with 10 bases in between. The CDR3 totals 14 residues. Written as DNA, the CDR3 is TGTGCCAGCAGCGTAGTGAGTGAGGGAAACATTCAGTACTTC. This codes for CASSVVSEGNIQYF.

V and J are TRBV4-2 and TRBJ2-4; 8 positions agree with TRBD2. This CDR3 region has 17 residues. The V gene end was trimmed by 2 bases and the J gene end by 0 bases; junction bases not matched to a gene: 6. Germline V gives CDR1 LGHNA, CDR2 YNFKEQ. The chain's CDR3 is CASSQRSGGLAKNIQYF. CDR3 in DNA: TGTGCCAGCAGCCAACGCAGCGGGGGATTAGCCAAAAACATTCAGTACTTC.